A selection of T cell receptor beta chains follows, all from one sample in a study of blood T cell repertoires in COVID-19. Sequencing used immunoSEQ multiplex PCR; TCRdb keeps in-frame clones, though not all of them. The sample holds roughly 410,000 clones, more than 70% seen once. Sequenced: peripheral blood. The receptor set was obtained from a woman aged 60-75 years with COVID-19, enrolled during active disease. Both conserved end residues are part of each CDR3. A D gene is named only where the DNA matches it firmly.

D	V	CDR3
NA	TRBV14	CASSQATPGTSSGYTF
NA	TRBV2	CASKEEVLNEKLFF
TRBD1	TRBV6-2/TRBV6-3	CASSQTGTAIQETQYF
TRBD1	TRBV19	CASIYRGEARKTQYF
NA	TRBV23-1	CASGWGPFNTGELFF
TRBD1	TRBV2	CASLKGARVTGELFF
NA	TRBV6-5	CASGGVFPYGYTF
TRBD1	TRBV5-6	CASSLRQGGALTEAFF
TRBD1	TRBV19	CASSNQDRGGNQPQHF
NA	TRBV10-1	CASSRGQRFGETQYF
NA	TRBV3-1/TRBV3-2	CASSQGAGGYTF
NA	TRBV2	CASQGSTDTQYF
NA	TRBV2	CASTRQASTYEQYF
NA	TRBV5-5	CASSLSPGYYEQYF
NA	TRBV28	CASRELAGGYTF
NA	TRBV28	CASSLGALQHF
TRBD2	TRBV10-1	CASSATSGGSNEQFF
TRBD2	TRBV7-7	CASSLGPSGGGQETQYF
TRBD1	TRBV5-4	CASRQGASYEQYF
TRBD1	TRBV5-6	CASSVPGQANTGELFF
NA	TRBV20-1	CSASLGAGYTF
TRBD1	TRBV5-1	CASSLVPGGYNEQFF
TRBD2	TRBV6-4	CASSGGRSGGSLQETQYF
TRBD2	TRBV27	CASSDATSGGNEQFF
NA	TRBV7-2	CASSPGGEEKLFF
NA	TRBV7-9	CASSAPSGGDYGYTF
TRBD2	TRBV6-6	CASSYPGTSGVYEQYF
TRBD2	TRBV3-1/TRBV3-2	CASSFLAGGALDTQYF
NA	TRBV5-1	CASSGQGGNTEAFF
NA	TRBV7-2	CASSLKQGGEQYF
NA	TRBV5-5	CASSLAGETEAFF
NA	TRBV7-9	CASSLPGVSEQYF
TRBD1	TRBV2	CASRAGQGEQYF
TRBD1	TRBV5-6	CASSLGTGGEYSNQPQHF
NA	TRBV19	CASSSLGGDSPLHF
NA	TRBV3-1/TRBV3-2	CASRNSQEEKLFF
NA	TRBV29-1	CSVGGQGNAEAFF
NA	TRBV10-3	CAISDPRQGNQPQHF
NA	TRBV5-1	CASSLAPGSGANVLTF
NA	TRBV7-6	CASSLKGAVYEQYF
TRBD1	TRBV7-3	CASSPFSQDRGINQPQHF
NA	TRBV5-1	CASSSRGSSPYEQYF
NA	TRBV19	CASSIGVLSNQPQHF
NA	TRBV7-2	CASSLVSGYGYTF
NA	TRBV7-6	CASSSQENTEAFF
TRBD1	TRBV2	CASSDNRGYEQYF
NA	TRBV4-1	CASSQPGAKNIQYF
TRBD2	TRBV27	CASSFRRGENNEQFF
TRBD1	TRBV5-1	CASSLDHRGDTQYF
NA	TRBV5-4	CASSLQGGYGYTF
TRBD1	TRBV7-9	CASRDGTGGSTGELFF
TRBD1	TRBV5-1	CASTKGQGYEQYF
NA	TRBV11-2	CASSTMAVSDSPLHF
NA	TRBV19	CASRPPGGSNQPQHF
TRBD2	TRBV24-1	CATFPLVGLAGAGDGELFF
NA	TRBV28	CASTQGGRDETQYF
TRBD2	TRBV15	CATSSGLAGGIEQYF